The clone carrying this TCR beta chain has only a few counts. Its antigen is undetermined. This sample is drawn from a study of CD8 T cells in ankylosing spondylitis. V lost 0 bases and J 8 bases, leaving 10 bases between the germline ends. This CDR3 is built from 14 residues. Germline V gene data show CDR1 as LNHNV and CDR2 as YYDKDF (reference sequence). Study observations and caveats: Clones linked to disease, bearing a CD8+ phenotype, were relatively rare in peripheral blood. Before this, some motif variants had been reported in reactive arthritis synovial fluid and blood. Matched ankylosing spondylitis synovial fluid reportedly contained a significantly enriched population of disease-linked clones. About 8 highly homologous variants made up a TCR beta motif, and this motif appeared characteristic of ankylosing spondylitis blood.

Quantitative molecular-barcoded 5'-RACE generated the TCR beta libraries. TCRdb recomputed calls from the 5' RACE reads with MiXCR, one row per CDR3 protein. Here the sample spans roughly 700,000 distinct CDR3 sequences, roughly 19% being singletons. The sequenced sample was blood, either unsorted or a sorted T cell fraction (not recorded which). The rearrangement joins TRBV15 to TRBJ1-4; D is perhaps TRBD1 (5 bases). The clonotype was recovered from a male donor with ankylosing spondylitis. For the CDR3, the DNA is TGTGCCACCAGCAGAGAGGGGGGAGAGGAAAAACTGTTTTTT. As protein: CATSREGGEEKLFF.